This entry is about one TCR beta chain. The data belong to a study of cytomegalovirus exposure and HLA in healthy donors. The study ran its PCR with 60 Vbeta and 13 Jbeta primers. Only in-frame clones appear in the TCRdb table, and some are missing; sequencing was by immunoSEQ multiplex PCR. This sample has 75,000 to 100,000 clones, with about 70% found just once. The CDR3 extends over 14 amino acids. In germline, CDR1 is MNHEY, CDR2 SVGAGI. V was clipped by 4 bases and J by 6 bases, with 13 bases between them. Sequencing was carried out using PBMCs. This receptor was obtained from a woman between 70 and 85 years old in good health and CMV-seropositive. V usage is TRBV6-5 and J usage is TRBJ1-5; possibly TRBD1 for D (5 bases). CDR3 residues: CASSFLGGGQPQHF. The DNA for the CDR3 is TGTGCCAGCAGTTTCTTGGGGGGAGGTCAGCCCCAGCATTTT.